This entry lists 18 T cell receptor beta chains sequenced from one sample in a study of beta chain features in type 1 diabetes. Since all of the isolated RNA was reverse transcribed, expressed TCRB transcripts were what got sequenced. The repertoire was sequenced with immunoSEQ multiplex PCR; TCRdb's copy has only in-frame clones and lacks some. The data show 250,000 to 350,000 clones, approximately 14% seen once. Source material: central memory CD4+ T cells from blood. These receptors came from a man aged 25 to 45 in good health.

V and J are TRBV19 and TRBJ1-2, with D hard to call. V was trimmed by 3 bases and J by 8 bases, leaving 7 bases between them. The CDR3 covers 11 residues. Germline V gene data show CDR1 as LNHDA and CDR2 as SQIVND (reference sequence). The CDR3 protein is CASSMGLGYTF. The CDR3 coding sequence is TGTGCCAGTAGTATGGGCCTGGGCTACACCTTC.

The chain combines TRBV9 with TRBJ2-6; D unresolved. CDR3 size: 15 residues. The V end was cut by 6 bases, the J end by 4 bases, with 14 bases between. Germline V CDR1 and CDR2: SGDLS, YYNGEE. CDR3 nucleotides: TGTGCCAGCACCACTTGGCCTGCGGGGGCCAACGTCCTGACTTTC. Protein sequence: CASTTWPAGANVLTF.

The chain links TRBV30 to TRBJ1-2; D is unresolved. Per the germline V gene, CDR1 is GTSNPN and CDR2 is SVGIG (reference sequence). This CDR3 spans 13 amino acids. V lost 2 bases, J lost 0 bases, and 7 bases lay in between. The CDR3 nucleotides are TGTGCCTGGAGTCCACAGTCTAACTATGGCTACACCTTC. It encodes CAWSPQSNYGYTF. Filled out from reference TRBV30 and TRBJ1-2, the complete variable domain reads SQTIHQWPATLVQPVGSPLSLECTVEGTSNPNLYWYRQAAGRGLQLLFYSVGIGQISSEVPQNLSASRPQDRQFILSSKKLLLSDSGFYLCAWSPQSNYGYTFGSGTRLTVV.

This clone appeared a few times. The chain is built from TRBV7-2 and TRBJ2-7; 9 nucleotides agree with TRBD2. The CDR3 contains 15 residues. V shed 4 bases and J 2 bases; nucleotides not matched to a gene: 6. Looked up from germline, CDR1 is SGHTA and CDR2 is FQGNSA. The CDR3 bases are TGTGCCAGCAGCTCCGGGACTAGCTTTCCCTACGAGCAGTACGTC. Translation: CASSSGTSFPYEQYV.

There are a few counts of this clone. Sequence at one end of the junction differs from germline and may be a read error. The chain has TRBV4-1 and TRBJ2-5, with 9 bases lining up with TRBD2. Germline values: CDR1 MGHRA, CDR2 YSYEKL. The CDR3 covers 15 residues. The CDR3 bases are TGCGCCAGCAACCAACCGCGGGGGGGCAGAGAGACCCAGTACTTC. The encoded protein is CASNQPRGGRETQYF.

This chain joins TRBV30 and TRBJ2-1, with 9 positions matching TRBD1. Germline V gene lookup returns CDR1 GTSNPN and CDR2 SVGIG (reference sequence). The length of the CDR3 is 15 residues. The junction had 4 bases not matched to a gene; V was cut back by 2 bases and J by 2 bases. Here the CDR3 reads CAWSRDRAAYNEQFF. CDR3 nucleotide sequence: TGTGCCTGGAGTAGGGACAGGGCGGCCTACAATGAGCAGTTCTTC.

The CDR3 region has the DNA TGTGCCAGCAGCGTTAAACCGGGACAGGCTTTTGCTGAGCAGTTCTTC. This codes for CASSVKPGQAFAEQFF. The V and J genes are TRBV9 and TRBJ2-1; TRBD1 aligns across 8 bases. V was clipped by 2 bases and J by 9 bases; unmatched bases: 13. This CDR3 spans 16 amino acids. From germline, CDR1 is SGDLS and CDR2 YYNGEE.

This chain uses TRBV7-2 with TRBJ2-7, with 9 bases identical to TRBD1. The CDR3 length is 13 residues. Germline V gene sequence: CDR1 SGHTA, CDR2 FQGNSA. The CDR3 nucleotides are TGTGCCAGCCGAGAATCGGGACAGGGTATCTTTTTGGTC. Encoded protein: CASRESGQGIFLV.

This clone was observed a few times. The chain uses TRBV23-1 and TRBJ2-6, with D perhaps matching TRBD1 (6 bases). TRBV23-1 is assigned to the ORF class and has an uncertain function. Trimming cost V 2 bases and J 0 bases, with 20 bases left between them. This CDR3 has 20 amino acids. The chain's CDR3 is CASSQGSWGPRTSGANVLTF. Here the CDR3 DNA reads TGCGCCAGCAGTCAAGGGTCCTGGGGGCCCCGAACCTCTGGGGCCAACGTCCTGACTTTC.

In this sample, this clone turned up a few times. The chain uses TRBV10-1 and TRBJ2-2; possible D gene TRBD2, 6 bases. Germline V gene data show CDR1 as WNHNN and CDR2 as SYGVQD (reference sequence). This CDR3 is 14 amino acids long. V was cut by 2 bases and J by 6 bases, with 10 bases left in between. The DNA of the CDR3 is TGCGCCAGCAGTGAGATGTTAGCGGCCGGGGAGCTGTTTTTT. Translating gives CASSEMLAAGELFF.

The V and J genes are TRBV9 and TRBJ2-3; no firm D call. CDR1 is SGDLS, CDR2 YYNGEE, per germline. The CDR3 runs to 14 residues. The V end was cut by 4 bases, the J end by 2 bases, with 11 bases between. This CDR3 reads CASSIGPSTDTQYF. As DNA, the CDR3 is TGTGCCAGCAGCATCGGACCCTCCACAGATACGCAGTATTTT.

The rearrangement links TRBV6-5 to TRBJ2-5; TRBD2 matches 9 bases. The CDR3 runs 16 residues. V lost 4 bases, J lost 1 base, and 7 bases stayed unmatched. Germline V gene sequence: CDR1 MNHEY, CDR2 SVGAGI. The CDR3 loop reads CASSSGTSLTQETQYF. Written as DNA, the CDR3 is TGTGCCAGCAGTTCCGGGACTAGCTTAACCCAAGAGACCCAGTACTTC.

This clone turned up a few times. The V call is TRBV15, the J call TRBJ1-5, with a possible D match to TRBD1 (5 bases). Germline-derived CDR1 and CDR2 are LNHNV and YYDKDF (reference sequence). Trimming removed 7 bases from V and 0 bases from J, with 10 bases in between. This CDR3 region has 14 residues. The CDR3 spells CATNHGHSNQPQHF. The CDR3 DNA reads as TGTGCCACCAACCATGGACATAGCAATCAGCCCCAGCATTTT.

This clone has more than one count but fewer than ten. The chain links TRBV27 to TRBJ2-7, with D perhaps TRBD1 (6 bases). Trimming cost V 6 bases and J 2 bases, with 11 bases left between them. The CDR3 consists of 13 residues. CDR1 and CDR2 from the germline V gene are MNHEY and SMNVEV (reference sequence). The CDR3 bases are TGTGCCAGCAGCCGGGCAGGGGCCTACGAGCAGTACGTC. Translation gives CASSRAGAYEQYV.

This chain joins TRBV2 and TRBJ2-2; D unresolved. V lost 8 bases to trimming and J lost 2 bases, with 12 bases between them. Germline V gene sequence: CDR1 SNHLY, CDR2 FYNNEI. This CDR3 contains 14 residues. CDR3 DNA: TGTGCCAGCGTCCGACCATATAACACCGGGGAGCTGTTTTTT. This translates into CASVRPYNTGELFF.

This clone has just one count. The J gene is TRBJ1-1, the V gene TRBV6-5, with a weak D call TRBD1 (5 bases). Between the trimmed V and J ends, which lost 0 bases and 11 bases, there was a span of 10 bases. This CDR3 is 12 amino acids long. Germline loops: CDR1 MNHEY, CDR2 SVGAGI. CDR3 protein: CASSYSRGLAFF. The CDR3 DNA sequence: TGTGCCAGCAGTTACTCGCGGGGACTTGCTTTCTTT.

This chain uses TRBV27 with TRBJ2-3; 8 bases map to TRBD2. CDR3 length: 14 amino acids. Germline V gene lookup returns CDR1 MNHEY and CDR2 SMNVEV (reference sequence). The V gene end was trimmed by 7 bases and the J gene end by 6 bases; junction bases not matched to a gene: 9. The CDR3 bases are TGTGCCAGCACCTCAAGGGGACTAGTGGATACGCAGTATTTT. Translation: CASTSRGLVDTQYF.

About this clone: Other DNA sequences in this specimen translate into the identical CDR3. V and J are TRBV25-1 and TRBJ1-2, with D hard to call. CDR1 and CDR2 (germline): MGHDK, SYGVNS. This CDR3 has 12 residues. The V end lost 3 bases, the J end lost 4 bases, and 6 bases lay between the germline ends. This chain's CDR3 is CASSDPGYGYTF. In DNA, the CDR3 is TGTGCCAGCAGTGACCCGGGCTATGGCTACACCTTC.